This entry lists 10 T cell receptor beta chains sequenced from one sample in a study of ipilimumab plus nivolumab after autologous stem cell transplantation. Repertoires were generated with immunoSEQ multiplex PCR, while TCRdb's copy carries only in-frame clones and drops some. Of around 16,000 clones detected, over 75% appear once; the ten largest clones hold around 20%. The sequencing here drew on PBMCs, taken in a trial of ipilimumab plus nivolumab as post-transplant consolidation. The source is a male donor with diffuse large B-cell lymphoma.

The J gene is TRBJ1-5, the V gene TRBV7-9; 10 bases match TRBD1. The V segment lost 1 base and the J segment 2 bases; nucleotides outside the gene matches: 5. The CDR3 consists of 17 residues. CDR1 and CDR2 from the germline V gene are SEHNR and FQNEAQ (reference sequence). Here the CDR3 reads CASSLGTGTGGNQPQHF. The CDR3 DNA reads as TGTGCCAGCAGCTTAGGCACCGGGACAGGGGGCAATCAGCCCCAGCATTTT.

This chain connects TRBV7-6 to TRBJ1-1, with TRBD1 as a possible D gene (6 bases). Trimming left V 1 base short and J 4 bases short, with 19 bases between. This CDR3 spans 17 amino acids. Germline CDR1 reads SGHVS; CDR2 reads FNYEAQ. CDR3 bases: TGTGCCAGCAGCTTAGGAGTAGGGGGTGACAGACCCACTGAAGCTTTCTTT. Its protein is CASSLGVGGDRPTEAFF.

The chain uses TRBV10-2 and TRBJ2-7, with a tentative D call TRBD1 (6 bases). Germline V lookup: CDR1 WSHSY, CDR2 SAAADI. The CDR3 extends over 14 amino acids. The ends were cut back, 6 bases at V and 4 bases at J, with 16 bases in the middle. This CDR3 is CASREGDIRYEQYF. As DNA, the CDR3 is TGCGCCAGCAGAGAGGGGGACATTAGGTACGAGCAGTACTTC.

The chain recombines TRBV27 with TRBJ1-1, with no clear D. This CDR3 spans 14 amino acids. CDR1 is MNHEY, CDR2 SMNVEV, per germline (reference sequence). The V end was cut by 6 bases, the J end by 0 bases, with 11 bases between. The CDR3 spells CASRQFGMNTEAFF. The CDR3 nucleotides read TGTGCCAGCAGGCAATTTGGGATGAACACTGAAGCTTTCTTT.

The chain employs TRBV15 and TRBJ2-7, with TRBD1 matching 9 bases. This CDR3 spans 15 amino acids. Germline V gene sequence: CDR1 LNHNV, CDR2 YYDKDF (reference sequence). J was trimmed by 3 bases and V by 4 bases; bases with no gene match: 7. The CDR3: CATSTQGQGIYEQYF. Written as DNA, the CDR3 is TGTGCCACCAGCACCCAAGGACAGGGGATCTACGAGCAGTACTTC.

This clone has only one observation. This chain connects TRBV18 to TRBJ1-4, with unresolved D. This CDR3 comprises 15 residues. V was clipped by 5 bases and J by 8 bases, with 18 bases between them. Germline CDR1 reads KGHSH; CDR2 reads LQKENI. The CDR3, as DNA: TGTGCCAGCTCATCCGTACACAGATTCGGGGAAAAACTGTTTTTT. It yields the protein CASSSVHRFGEKLFF.

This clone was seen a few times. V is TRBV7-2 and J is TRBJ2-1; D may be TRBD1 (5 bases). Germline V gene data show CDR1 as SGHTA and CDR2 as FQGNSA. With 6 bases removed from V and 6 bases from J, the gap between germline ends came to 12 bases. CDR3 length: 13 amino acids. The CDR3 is CASRPTGGNEQFF. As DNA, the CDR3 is TGTGCCAGCAGACCAACAGGTGGCAATGAGCAGTTCTTC.

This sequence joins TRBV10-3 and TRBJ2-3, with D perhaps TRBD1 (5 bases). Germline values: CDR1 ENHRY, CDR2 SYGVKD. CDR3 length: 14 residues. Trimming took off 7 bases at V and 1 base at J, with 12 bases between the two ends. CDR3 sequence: CAIKTAIGTDTQYF. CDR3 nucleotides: TGTGCCATCAAGACAGCTATTGGCACAGATACGCAGTATTTT.

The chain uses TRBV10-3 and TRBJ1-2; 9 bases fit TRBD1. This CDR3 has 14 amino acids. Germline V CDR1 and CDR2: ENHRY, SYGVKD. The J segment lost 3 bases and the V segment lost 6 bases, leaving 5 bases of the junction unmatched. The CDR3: CAISAGQGDYGYTF. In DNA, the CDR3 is TGTGCCATCAGCGCGGGACAGGGTGACTATGGCTACACCTTC.

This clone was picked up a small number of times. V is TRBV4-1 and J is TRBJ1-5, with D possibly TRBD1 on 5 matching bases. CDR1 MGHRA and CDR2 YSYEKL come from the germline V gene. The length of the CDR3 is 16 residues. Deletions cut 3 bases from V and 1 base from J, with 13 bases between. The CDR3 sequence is CASSQLTGPSNQPQHF. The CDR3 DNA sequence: TGCGCCAGCAGCCAGCTTACGGGACCCAGCAATCAGCCCCAGCATTTT.